This paragraph covers one T cell receptor (beta chain) sequence. This sample stems from a study of control samples from healthy donors and cancer patients. This CDR3 comprises 11 residues. The V end lost 2 bases, the J end lost 14 bases, and 10 bases lay between the germline ends. In germline, CDR1 is GTSNPN, CDR2 SVGIG (reference sequence). The protocol was immunoSEQ multiplex PCR, while the TCRdb copy is restricted to in-frame clones and leaves out a portion. The top ten hold 1.1% to 1.5% of the sample, which has fewer than 200,000 clones, 85% to 90% seen once. The chain joins TRBV30 to TRBJ1-6; D gene unclear. Sequencing was performed on blood. The sequence was obtained from a woman in her forties or fifties in good health. This CDR3 is CAWSQSVALHF. The CDR3 DNA reads as TGTGCCTGGAGTCAAAGCGTAGCCCTCCACTTT.